The 27 T cell receptor beta chains given below trace back to one sample, sequenced in a study of blood T cell repertoires in COVID-19. TCRdb's table, derived via immunoSEQ multiplex PCR, lists solely in-frame clones and lacks some. The sample has roughly 150,000 clones; over 75% are singletons. Sequencing used PBMCs or T cells enriched from blood (not recorded which). All receptors derive from a man aged 35-49 years who had recovered from COVID-19.

The chain links TRBV5-1 to TRBJ1-1; a weak D match, TRBD1 (6 bases). The V end lost 0 bases, the J end lost 0 bases, and 9 bases lay between the germline ends. Germline lookup yields CDR1 SGHRS and CDR2 YFSETQ. This CDR3 is built from 15 residues. DNA of the CDR3: TGCGCCAGCAGCTTGGCGGCAGGGGTGAACACTGAAGCTTTCTTT. As protein: CASSLAAGVNTEAFF.

The gene calls are TRBV2 and TRBJ2-1; 8 positions agree with TRBD1. From germline, CDR1 is SNHLY and CDR2 FYNNEI. With 0 bases clipped from V and 7 bases from J, the junction kept 2 bases outside the gene matches. This CDR3 has 14 residues. As DNA, the CDR3 is TGTGCCAGCAGTGAAGCCACAGGGGGTAATGAGCAGTTCTTC. Translating it yields CASSEATGGNEQFF.

In this sample, this clone turned up once. CDR3 sequence: CASSLQGLQETQYF. The CDR3 nucleotides read TGTGCCAGCAGCTTACAGGGACTGCAAGAGACCCAGTACTTC. The chain has TRBV7-3 and TRBJ2-5, with TRBD2 as a possible D gene (6 bases). V was cut by 2 bases and J by 2 bases, with 9 bases left in between. The germline gives CDR1 SGHTA, CDR2 FQGTGA. The CDR3 runs 14 residues. The full variable domain, rest sourced from reference TRBV7-3 and TRBJ2-5, is GAGVSQTPSNKVTEKGKYVELRCDPISGHTALYWYRQSLGQGPEFLIYFQGTGAADDSGLPNDRFFAVRPEGSVSTLKIQRTERGDSAVYLCASSLQGLQETQYFGPGTRLLVL.

This rearrangement joins TRBV15 to TRBJ2-2, with D perhaps TRBD1 (6 bases). From germline, CDR1 is LNHNV and CDR2 YYDKDF (reference sequence). V was shortened by 3 bases and J by 1 base, with 21 bases between the two germline ends. The CDR3 is made up of 19 amino acids. CDR3 nucleotides: TGTGCCACCAGCAGGCAGAGGAGAGGTGGGGGCCTGAACACCGGGGAGCTGTTTTTT. Protein sequence: CATSRQRRGGGLNTGELFF. The full variable domain, its missing parts supplied by reference TRBV15 and TRBJ2-2, is DAMVIQNPRYQVTQFGKPVTLSCSQTLNHNVMYWYQQKSSQAPKLLFHYYDKDFNNEADTPDNFQSRRPNTSFCFLDIRSPGLGDTAMYLCATSRQRRGGGLNTGELFFGEGSRLTVL.

The V call is TRBV7-2, the J call TRBJ2-3; 12 bases are a match to TRBD2. Per germline, CDR1 SGHTA and CDR2 FQGNSA. V lost 2 bases, J lost 7 bases, and 10 bases stayed unmatched. The CDR3 sequence is 17 residues long. The CDR3 nucleotides are TGTGCCAGCAGCTTATGGCCTAGCGGGGGGGCCATAAATACGCAGTATTTT. Protein: CASSLWPSGGAINTQYF.

V and J are TRBV30 and TRBJ2-5, with D perhaps TRBD1 (5 bases). The CDR3 contains 13 residues. Deletions cut 2 bases from V and 5 bases from J, with 12 bases between. Germline V gene lookup returns CDR1 GTSNPN and CDR2 SVGIG (reference sequence). CDR3 in amino acids: CAWSRGRAETQYF. CDR3 nucleotide sequence: TGTGCCTGGAGTAGGGGCAGGGCTGAGACCCAGTACTTC.

V usage is TRBV13 and J usage is TRBJ2-7, with 11 bases lining up with TRBD2. CDR1 and CDR2 (germline): PRHDT, FYEKMQ (reference sequence). After removal of 1 base from V and 0 bases from J, the junction contained 5 bases not matched to a gene. This CDR3 spans 17 amino acids. The CDR3 DNA reads as TGTGCCAGCAGCTTAGTTCTAGCGGGGGGCTTCTCCTACGAGCAGTACTTC. This sequence encodes CASSLVLAGGFSYEQYF.

V gene TRBV11-1 combines with J gene TRBJ1-1; perhaps TRBD1 as D (6 bases). V was cut by 4 bases and J by 10 bases, with 13 bases left in between. Per the germline V gene, CDR1 is SGHAT and CDR2 is FQDESV (reference sequence). The CDR3 has 12 amino acids. This CDR3 is CASSSSGTRAFF. The CDR3 nucleotides read TGTGCCAGCAGCTCATCCGGGACAAGAGCTTTCTTT.

This clone was seen just once. The rearrangement links TRBV7-3 to TRBJ2-6, with D possibly matching TRBD1 (5 bases). The CDR3 runs 15 residues. Germline V CDR1 and CDR2: SGHTA, FQGTGA. Trimming removed 3 bases from V and 2 bases from J, with 8 bases in between. The CDR3 loop is CASSFAGTGANVLTF. The CDR3, as DNA: TGTGCCAGCAGCTTTGCAGGGACTGGGGCCAACGTCCTGACTTTC.

The rearrangement joins TRBV30 to TRBJ2-3, with 12 bases matching TRBD2. Germline trimming cut 0 bases from V and 5 bases from J; bases unmatched to any gene: 3. There are 15 residues in the CDR3. The V gene's germline CDR1 is GTSNPN and CDR2 SVGIG (reference sequence). CDR3 protein: CAWSVGLAGKDTQYF. The CDR3 nucleotides are TGTGCCTGGAGTGTGGGACTAGCGGGTAAAGATACGCAGTATTTT.

The rearrangement links TRBV19 to TRBJ1-1; 9 bases fit TRBD1. The CDR3 totals 16 residues. The V and J ends lost 5 bases and 0 bases, in that order; junction bases with no gene match: 7. Germline CDR1 and CDR2: LNHDA and SQIVND (reference sequence). DNA of the CDR3: TGTGCCAGTAGTGCACACAGGGGGCTTATGAACACTGAAGCTTTCTTT. It yields the protein CASSAHRGLMNTEAFF.

The chain joins TRBV7-4 to TRBJ1-3; possible D gene TRBD1, 5 bases. Trimming cost V 2 bases and J 4 bases, with 27 bases left between them. Germline V gene lookup returns CDR1 SGHVT and CDR2 SQSDAQ. CDR3 length: 20 residues. The CDR3 DNA sequence: TGTGCCAGCAGCTTACCGTTCACAGTCGAGAGCACACAGGTAGGAAACACCATATATTTT. Protein sequence: CASSLPFTVESTQVGNTIYF.

V usage is TRBV5-6 and J usage is TRBJ1-4; D gene unclear. Trimming pared 3 bases from V and 8 bases from J, leaving 17 bases between. The CDR3 is made up of 15 amino acids. CDR1 is SGHDT and CDR2 is YYEEEE in the germline V gene. The CDR3 DNA reads TGTGCCAGCAGCTCCCCGAGGGAAACGGAGGAAAAACTGTTTTTT. Protein product: CASSSPRETEEKLFF.

The rearrangement joins TRBV25-1 to TRBJ1-1; D uncertain. Germline loops: CDR1 MGHDK, CDR2 SYGVNS. CDR3 length: 15 residues. Trimming left V 2 bases short and J 3 bases short, with 13 bases between. The CDR3 loop is CASSENPGGYTEAFF. The DNA for the CDR3 is TGTGCCAGCAGTGAAAACCCAGGAGGATACACTGAAGCTTTCTTT.

On this clone: Distinct nucleotide sequences in the sample also encode this CDR3. The rearrangement joins TRBV11-2 to TRBJ2-5, with TRBD1 identical over 7 bases. V lost 0 bases and J lost 4; bases outside the gene matches: 5. From germline, CDR1 is SGHAT and CDR2 FQNNGV. The CDR3 runs to 15 residues. CDR3 nucleotides: TGTGCCAGCAGCTTAGAGAGGACAGGCAGAGAGACCCAGTACTTC. Its translation: CASSLERTGRETQYF.

The rearrangement uses TRBV24-1 and TRBJ2-1; no clear D gene. Trimming pared 0 bases from V and 0 bases from J, leaving 8 bases between. Looked up from germline, CDR1 is KGHDR and CDR2 is SFDVKD. This CDR3 has 16 amino acids. The CDR3 nucleotides read TGTGCCACCAGTGATTTGGCCCCGAGCTCCTACAATGAGCAGTTCTTC. Translated, it gives CATSDLAPSSYNEQFF.

The chain combines TRBV5-1 with TRBJ2-3, with 8 positions matching TRBD2. The CDR3 runs to 15 residues. Trimming removed 1 base from V and 3 bases from J; junction bases left unmatched: 4. Germline V lookup: CDR1 SGHRS, CDR2 YFSETQ. CDR3 sequence: CASSLTSGMTDTQYF. The CDR3 DNA sequence: TGCGCCAGCAGCTTGACTAGCGGAATGACAGATACGCAGTATTTT.

This clone appeared a few times. The chain links TRBV27 to TRBJ1-3; 7 positions agree with TRBD1. The CDR3 extends over 17 amino acids. Germline CDR1 MNHEY, CDR2 SMNVEV (reference sequence). V gave up 2 bases and J gave up 0 bases; unmatched junction bases: 7. The DNA for the CDR3 is TGTGCCAGCAGTTTAAGGGCGGGACAGAGCTCTGGAAACACCATATATTTT. This codes for CASSLRAGQSSGNTIYF.

This clone has only one observation. The chain joins TRBV19 to TRBJ2-4; 7 bases match TRBD1. Germline CDR1 LNHDA, CDR2 SQIVND (reference sequence). The CDR3 is made up of 15 amino acids. V shed 4 bases, J shed 3 bases, and the junction held 6 bases outside the gene matches. The CDR3 spells CASSKQGNSKNIQYF. The CDR3 DNA reads as TGTGCCAGTAGTAAACAGGGGAATAGCAAAAACATTCAGTACTTC.

The CDR3 DNA reads as TGTGCTAGTGGTCCTTCTTGGCAGGGTAGCAATCAGCCCCAGCATTTT. Its translation is CASGPSWQGSNQPQHF. The J gene is TRBJ1-5, the V gene TRBV12-5; D might be TRBD1 (5 bases). The V end lost 5 bases, the J end lost 0 bases, and 14 bases lay between the germline ends. There are 16 residues in the CDR3. In germline, CDR1 is LGHNT, CDR2 FRNRAP.

CDR3 DNA sequence: TGCGCCAGCAGCTTGGAGGGACAGGGACTCTATGGCTACACCTTC. This translates into CASSLEGQGLYGYTF. V is TRBV5-1 and J is TRBJ1-2; 9 nucleotides align to TRBD1. In germline, CDR1 is SGHRS, CDR2 YFSETQ. This CDR3 is built from 15 residues. Trimming cost V 0 bases and J 4 bases; bases outside gene matches: 4.

CDR3 residues: CASSYAGLENFEQYF. As DNA, the CDR3 is TGTGCCAGCAGTTACGCGGGACTAGAGAATTTCGAGCAGTACTTC. The chain joins TRBV6-7 to TRBJ2-7; 8 nucleotides align to TRBD2. TRBV6-7 is an ORF, with its function uncertain. This CDR3 contains 15 residues. The V gene end was trimmed by 2 bases and the J gene end by 6 bases; junction bases not matched to a gene: 9.

There are many counts of this clone. J is TRBJ1-6 and V is TRBV3-1 (or the pseudogene TRBV3-2), with 7 bases aligning to TRBD1. Germline V lookup: CDR1 LGHDT, CDR2 YNNKEL (reference sequence). The CDR3 length is 15 residues. Trimming at V came to 1 base and at J to 6 bases, leaving 3 bases not matched to a gene. Written as DNA, the CDR3 is TGTGCCAGCAGCCAAGGACAGGGTGGTAATTCACCCCTCCACTTT. It codes for CASSQGQGGNSPLHF.

The V gene is TRBV27, the J gene TRBJ2-5; TRBD1 matches at 9 bases. CDR1 is MNHEY, CDR2 SMNVEV, per germline (reference sequence). Unmatched junction bases numbered 3, after V lost 8 bases and J lost 5 bases. The CDR3 is made up of 12 amino acids. The CDR3 loop reads CASGTGRETQYF. DNA for the CDR3: TGTGCCAGCGGGACAGGGCGGGAGACCCAGTACTTC.

The CDR3 bases are TGTGCCAGCAGCCATGCGGCCCAGGGCCGCACTGAAGCTTTCTTT. This sequence encodes CASSHAAQGRTEAFF. This chain joins TRBV11-2 and TRBJ1-1, with D perhaps matching TRBD1 (5 bases). The CDR3 totals 15 residues. V lost 5 bases to trimming and J lost 4 bases, with 17 bases between them. Germline V gives CDR1 SGHAT, CDR2 FQNNGV.

The V and J genes are TRBV6-1 and TRBJ2-7, with D possibly being TRBD2 (6 bases). Germline V gene sequence: CDR1 MNHNS, CDR2 SASEGT. V lost 7 bases and J 2 bases, leaving 15 bases between the germline ends. The CDR3 has 14 residues. CDR3 in amino acids: CASMGGPLPYEQYV. CDR3 coding DNA: TGTGCCAGCATGGGAGGTCCTCTGCCCTACGAGCAGTACGTC.

In this sample, this clone turned up a few times. The chain recombines TRBV3-1 (or the pseudogene TRBV3-2) with TRBJ1-1, with TRBD1 identical over 9 bases. V trimming: 6 bases; J trimming: 4 bases; junction bases outside the gene matches: 9. The CDR3 length is 15 residues. Germline assignment: CDR1 LGHDT and CDR2 YNNKEL (reference sequence). Here the CDR3 reads CASRLTGGLGTEAFF. The CDR3, as DNA: TGTGCCAGCAGACTCACAGGGGGCTTGGGCACTGAAGCTTTCTTT.